This T cell receptor beta chain is from a study of blood T cell repertoires in COVID-19. For the study at large: The samples span acute and convalescent COVID-19 from the United States, Italy and Spain. The cDNA or gDNA used as material had been derived from T cells, B-cell-depleted T cells, or PBMCs.

Per the original data handling: Estimates of nucleated cell counts were drawn from the amplification of reference gene primers. Clones were sequenced by immunoSEQ multiplex PCR, and TCRdb holds only the in-frame ones, with some missing. The D gene and trimming were derived from the DNA, and the V and J assignments and clone size from that table. The data contain more than 40,000 clones, roughly 85% of them singletons. CDR3 length: 12 residues. V lost 2 bases and J lost 12, with 11 bases in between. Germline lookup yields CDR1 MNHEY and CDR2 SVGEGT. This chain connects TRBV6-2 or TRBV6-3 to TRBJ2-1; D not certain. Sequencing used peripheral blood. This clonotype was obtained from a human donor in a cohort sampled during active COVID-19. The donor label of this sample is uncertain. The CDR3, as DNA: TGTGCCAGCAGTTACGCGCAGGCCGGGCAGTTCTTC. This encodes CASSYAQAGQFF.